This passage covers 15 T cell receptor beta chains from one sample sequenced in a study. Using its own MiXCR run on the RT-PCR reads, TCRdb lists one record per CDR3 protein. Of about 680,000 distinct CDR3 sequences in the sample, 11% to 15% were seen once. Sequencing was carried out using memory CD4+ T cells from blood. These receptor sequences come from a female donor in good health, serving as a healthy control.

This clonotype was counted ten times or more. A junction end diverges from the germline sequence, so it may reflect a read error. CDR3 DNA: TGTGCCAGCAGCTTAGGCCAGGGAGGTGAAGCTTTCTTT. Translated, it gives CASSLGQGGEAFF. V gene TRBV5-1 combines with J gene TRBJ1-1; possible D gene TRBD1, 5 bases. This CDR3 region has 13 residues. Germline CDR1 SGHRS, CDR2 YFSETQ.

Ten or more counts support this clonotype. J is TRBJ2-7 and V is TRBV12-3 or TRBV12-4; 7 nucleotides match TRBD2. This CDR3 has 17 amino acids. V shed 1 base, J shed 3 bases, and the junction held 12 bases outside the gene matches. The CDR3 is CASSLGPGGGLGYEQYF. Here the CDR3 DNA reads TGTGCCAGCAGTTTAGGACCTGGGGGGGGGTTAGGCTACGAGCAGTACTTC.

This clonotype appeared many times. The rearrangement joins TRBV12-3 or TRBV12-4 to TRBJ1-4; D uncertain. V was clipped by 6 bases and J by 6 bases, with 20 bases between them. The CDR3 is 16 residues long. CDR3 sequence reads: CASSLLSVTLDEKLFF. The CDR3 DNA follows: TGTGCCAGCAGCTTACTCTCGGTGACCTTGGATGAAAAACTGTTTTTT.

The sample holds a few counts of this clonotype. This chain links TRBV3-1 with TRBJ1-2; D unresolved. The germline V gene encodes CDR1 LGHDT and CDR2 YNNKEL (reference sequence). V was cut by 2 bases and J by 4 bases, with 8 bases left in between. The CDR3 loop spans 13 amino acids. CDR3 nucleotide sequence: TGTGCCAGCAGCCAAATAGGCAGCTATGGCTACACCTTC. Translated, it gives CASSQIGSYGYTF.

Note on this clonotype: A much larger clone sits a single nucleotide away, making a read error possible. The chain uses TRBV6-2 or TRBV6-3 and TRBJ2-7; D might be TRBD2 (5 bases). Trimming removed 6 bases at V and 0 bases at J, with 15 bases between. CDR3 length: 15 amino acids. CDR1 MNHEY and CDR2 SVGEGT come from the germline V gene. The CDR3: CASRTPGNSSYEQYF. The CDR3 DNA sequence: TGTGCCAGCAGGACACCCGGGAATAGCTCCTACGAGCAGTACTTC.

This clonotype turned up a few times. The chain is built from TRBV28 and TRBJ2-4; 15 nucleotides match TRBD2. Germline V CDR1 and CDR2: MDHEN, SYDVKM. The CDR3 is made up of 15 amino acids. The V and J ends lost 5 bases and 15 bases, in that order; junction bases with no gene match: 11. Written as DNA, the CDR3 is TGTGCCAGCAGTCCACCGGGACTAGCGGGAGGTCTTGTGTACTTC. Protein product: CASSPPGLAGGLVYF.

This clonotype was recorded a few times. Here the CDR3 DNA reads TGTGCCAGCAGCTTATCCCATCTTAGCACAGATACGCAGTATTTT. Amino acids: CASSLSHLSTDTQYF. The rearrangement links TRBV7-2 to TRBJ2-3; D gene uncertain. Looked up from germline, CDR1 is SGHTA and CDR2 is FQGNSA. The CDR3 loop spans 15 amino acids. V dropped 2 bases and J dropped 0 bases, with 9 bases sitting between them.

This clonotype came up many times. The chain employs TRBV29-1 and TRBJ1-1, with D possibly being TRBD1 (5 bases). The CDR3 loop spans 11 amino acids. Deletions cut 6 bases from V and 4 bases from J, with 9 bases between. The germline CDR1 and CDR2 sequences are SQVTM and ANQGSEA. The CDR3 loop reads CSVRGGTEAFF. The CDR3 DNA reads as TGCAGCGTCCGGGGGGGCACTGAAGCTTTCTTT. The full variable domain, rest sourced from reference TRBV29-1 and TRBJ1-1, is SAVISQKPSRDICQRGTSLTIQCQVDSQVTMMFWYRQQPGQSLTLIATANQGSEATYESGFVIDKFPISRPNLTFSTLTVSNMSPEDSSIYLCSVRGGTEAFFGQGTRLTVV.

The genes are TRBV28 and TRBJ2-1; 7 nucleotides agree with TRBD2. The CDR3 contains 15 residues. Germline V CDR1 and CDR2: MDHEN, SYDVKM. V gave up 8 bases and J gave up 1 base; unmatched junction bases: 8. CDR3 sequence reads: CASGELAFSYNEQFF. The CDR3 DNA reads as TGTGCCAGCGGAGAACTAGCGTTTTCCTACAATGAGCAGTTCTTC. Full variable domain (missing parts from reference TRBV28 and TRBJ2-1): DVKVTQSSRYLVKRTGEKVFLECVQDMDHENMFWYRQDPGLGLRLIYFSYDVKMKEKGDIPEGYSVSREKKERFSLILESASTNQTSMYLCASGELAFSYNEQFFGPGTRLTVL.

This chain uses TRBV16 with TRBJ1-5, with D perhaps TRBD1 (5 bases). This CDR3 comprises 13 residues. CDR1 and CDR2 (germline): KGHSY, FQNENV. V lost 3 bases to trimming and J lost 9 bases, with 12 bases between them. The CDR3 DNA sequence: TGTGCCAGCAGCCAGGACACGTTCGTGCCCCAGCATTTT. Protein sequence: CASSQDTFVPQHF.

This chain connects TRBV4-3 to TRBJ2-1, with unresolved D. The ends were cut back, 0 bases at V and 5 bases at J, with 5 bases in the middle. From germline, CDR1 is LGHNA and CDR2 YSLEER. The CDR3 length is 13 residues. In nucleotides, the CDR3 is TGCGCCAGCAGCCAAGATAAGGACAATGAGCAGTTCTTC. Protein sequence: CASSQDKDNEQFF.

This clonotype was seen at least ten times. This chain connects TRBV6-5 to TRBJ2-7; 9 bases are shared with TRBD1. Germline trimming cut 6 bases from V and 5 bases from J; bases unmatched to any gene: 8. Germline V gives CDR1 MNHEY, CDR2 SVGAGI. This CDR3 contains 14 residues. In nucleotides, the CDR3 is TGTGCCAGCAGCTTACAGGGGGCGTCGGACGAGCAGTACTTC. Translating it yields CASSLQGASDEQYF.

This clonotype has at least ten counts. The CDR3 loop reads CASSQDHSSYNEQFF. The CDR3, as DNA: TGCGCCAGCAGCCAAGATCATAGCTCCTACAATGAGCAGTTCTTC. The chain couples TRBV4-3 to TRBJ2-1; D uncertain. CDR1 is LGHNA, CDR2 YSLEER, per germline. This CDR3 spans 15 amino acids. V lost 0 bases, J lost 0 bases, and 6 bases lay in between.

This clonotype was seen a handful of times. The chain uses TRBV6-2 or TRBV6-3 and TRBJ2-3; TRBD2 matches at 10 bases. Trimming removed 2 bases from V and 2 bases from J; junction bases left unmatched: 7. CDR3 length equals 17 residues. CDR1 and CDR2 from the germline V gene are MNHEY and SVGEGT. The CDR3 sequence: CASSYTLAGQNTDTQYF. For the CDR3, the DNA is TGTGCCAGCAGTTACACACTAGCGGGACAAAACACAGATACGCAGTATTTT.

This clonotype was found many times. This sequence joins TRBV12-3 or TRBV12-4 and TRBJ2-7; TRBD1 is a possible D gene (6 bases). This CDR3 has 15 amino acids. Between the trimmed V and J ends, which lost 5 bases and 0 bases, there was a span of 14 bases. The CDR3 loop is CASSHRTAASYEQYF. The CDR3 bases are TGTGCCAGCAGTCACAGGACAGCGGCCTCCTACGAGCAGTACTTC.